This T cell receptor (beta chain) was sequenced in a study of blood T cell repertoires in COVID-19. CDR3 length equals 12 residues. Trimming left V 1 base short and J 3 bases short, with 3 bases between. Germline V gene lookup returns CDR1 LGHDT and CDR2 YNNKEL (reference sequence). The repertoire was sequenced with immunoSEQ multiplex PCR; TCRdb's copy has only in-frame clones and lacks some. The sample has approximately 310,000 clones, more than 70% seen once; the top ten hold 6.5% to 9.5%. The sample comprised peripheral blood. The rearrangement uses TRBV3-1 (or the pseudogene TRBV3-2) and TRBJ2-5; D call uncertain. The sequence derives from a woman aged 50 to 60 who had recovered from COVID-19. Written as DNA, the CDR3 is TGTGCCAGCAGCCAAGTTAAAGAGACCCAGTACTTC. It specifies CASSQVKETQYF.